Listed below are T cell receptor beta chains from one sample, sequenced in a study of esophageal squamous cell carcinoma under preoperative chemotherapy. From the PCR reads, TCRdb called clonotypes with MiXCR, one entry per CDR3 protein. The table lists more than 10,000 distinct CDR3 sequences, approximately 54% of them singletons. Collection took place from a patient given preoperative chemotherapy. The receptors were sampled from a human donor with esophageal squamous cell carcinoma. The donor label of this sample is uncertain. Both conserved end residues are part of each CDR3. Each record gives: J gene, V gene, CDR3 protein.

- TRBV6-1 CASMGGLYEQYF
TRBJ2-1 TRBV24-1 CATSGGLAGAGWGNEQFF
TRBJ2-3 TRBV12-3/TRBV12-4 CAGSGAWDGGTQYF
- TRBV6-1 CASRDLGGMGTQYF
TRBJ2-1 TRBV6-1 CASHGVSYDTQFF
TRBJ2-1 TRBV6-1 CASRKGLTSGTYNEQFF
TRBJ2-3 TRBV6-1 CASRTGGTDTQYF
TRBJ2-7 TRBV27 CASSLRVARGRFEQYF
- TRBV7-2 CASSLGGIKETQYF
TRBJ2-3 TRBV6-4 CASSDSGRCYTDTQYF
TRBJ2-1 TRBV6-1 CASRGGEEQFF
TRBJ2-5 TRBV6-1 CASGGFGGRDTETQYF
TRBJ2-1 TRBV7-7 CASSLRELGEQFF
TRBJ2-7 TRBV7-2 CASSLAWGGTYEQYF
TRBJ2-3 TRBV6-4 CASSDSASTDTQYF
TRBJ2-4 TRBV6-1 CASSGHSAKNIQYF
TRBJ2-5 TRBV6-5 CASTSSWGQETQYF
TRBJ2-2 TRBV11-1 CASSRGTGEITGELFF
TRBJ2-3 TRBV7-2 CASSLERGTSTDTQYF
TRBJ2-1 TRBV7-8 CASSPLAGVGGYEQFF
TRBJ2-5 TRBV12-3/TRBV12-4 CASSLGRRLILDTQYF
TRBJ2-2 TRBV6-1 CASSEGLVGTGELFF
TRBJ2-1 TRBV7-8 CASSPLAVSSNEQFF
TRBJ2-1 TRBV7-2 CASSLRAGGNEQFF
TRBJ2-6 TRBV6-5 CASSYQLAGSSGANVLTF
TRBJ2-1 TRBV6-1 CASTDPRAYEQFF
TRBJ2-3 TRBV6-1 CASSLGGDTQYF
TRBJ2-3 TRBV6-1 CASTMSGARHNAQYF
- TRBV12-3/TRBV12-4 CASRTGTIYEQFF
TRBJ2-3 TRBV12-3/TRBV12-4 CASSLGGPANTQYF
TRBJ2-5 TRBV6-5 CASSYSGQGKEDQYF
TRBJ1-1 TRBV11-2 CASSFGQLNTGDFF
TRBJ2-5 TRBV6-1 CASSDGLKYQETQYF
TRBJ2-5 TRBV6-8 CASSRPGTVLQETQYF
- TRBV6-1 CASAGLAGYNEQFF
- TRBV14 CASSLGGLYEQYF
TRBJ2-7 TRBV6-1 CASSERTGANYEQYF
TRBJ2-5 TRBV6-1 CASSEEPGVQETQYF
TRBJ2-1 TRBV6-1 CASSRDRAYDEQYF
- TRBV6-1 CASSEHLGLAGGGYSEQYF
TRBJ2-1 TRBV7-8 CASSLRKGFYEQFF
TRBJ2-1 TRBV27 CARDPDRGYNEQFF
- TRBV6-1 CASSEAPRGRGEQYF
TRBJ1-1 TRBV6-1 CASSEAAAGATEAFF
TRBJ2-2 TRBV6-1 CASRIGTGYTGELFF
- TRBV6-1 CASSRGVINPNEQYF
TRBJ2-3 TRBV6-1 CAGREGGDQDTQYF
TRBJ2-1 TRBV6-1 CASRGREGNEQFF
- TRBV6-1 CASSENYNEQYF
TRBJ1-2 TRBV7-2 CASSLARAAHYGYTF
TRBJ2-3 TRBV6-1 CASSVRDWDTQYF
TRBJ2-2 TRBV6-1 CASRLADTGELFF
- TRBV6-6 CASSYSRGNSYEQYF
TRBJ2-3 TRBV7-2 CASSLTSGGARDTQYF
TRBJ1-5 TRBV6-1 CASSEVEGMRNQPQHF
TRBJ2-1 TRBV6-6 CASSYAVDNEQFF
TRBJ2-3 TRBV6-1 CASRGVGAQNTQYF
TRBJ2-1 TRBV7-9 CASSPPGQAYNEQFF
TRBJ2-3 TRBV6-1 CASSEFWGCDKDTQYF